This TCR beta chain was sequenced during a study of shared clonotypes between healthy human individuals. Study-level background: Two women and a few men aged 18 to 49 served as donors.

Sequencing used immunoSEQ multiplex PCR; TCRdb keeps in-frame clones, though not all of them. The sample includes about 2.3 million clones, roughly 90% of them seen just once. With respect to this clone: Its antigen is not known.

V lost 1 base to trimming and J lost 7 bases; unmatched junction nucleotides: 10. Germline V gene lookup returns CDR1 MGHRA and CDR2 YSYEKL. The length of the CDR3 is 17 residues. Study results and caveats: Memory subsets had estimated richness that was generally smaller than that of naive subsets. Unshared clonotypes carried lower generation probabilities than those common to all four donors. An expected dependence of interdonor clonotype sharing on sequencing depth was noted.

The sample was naive CD4+ T cells from PBMCs. The sample's subset: CD45RA+ positively selected. The clonotype comes from a man in his late teens or twenties in good health. Some clones in this sample may be carry-over from other donors' samples. J is TRBJ2-2 and V is TRBV4-1, with 9 bases identical to TRBD2. The CDR3 region has the DNA TGCGCCAGCAGCCAAGTAACAATAGCGGGAGAGAGCGGGGAGCTGTTTTTT. This translates into CASSQVTIAGESGELFF.